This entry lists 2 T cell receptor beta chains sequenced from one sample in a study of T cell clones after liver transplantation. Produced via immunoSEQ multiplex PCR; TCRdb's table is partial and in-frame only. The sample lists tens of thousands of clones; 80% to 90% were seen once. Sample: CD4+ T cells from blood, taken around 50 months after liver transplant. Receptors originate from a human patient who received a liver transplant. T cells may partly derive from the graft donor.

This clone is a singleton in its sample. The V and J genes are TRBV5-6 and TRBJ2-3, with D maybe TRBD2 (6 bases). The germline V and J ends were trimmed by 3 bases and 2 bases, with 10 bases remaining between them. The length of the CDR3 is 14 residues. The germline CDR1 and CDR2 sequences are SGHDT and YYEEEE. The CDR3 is CASSYGTSTDTQYF. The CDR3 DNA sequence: TGTGCCAGCAGCTACGGGACTTCCACAGATACGCAGTATTTT. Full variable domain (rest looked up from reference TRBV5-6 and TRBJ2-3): DAGVTQSPTHLIKTRGQQVTLRCSPKSGHDTVSWYQQALGQGPQFIFQYYEEEERQRGNFPDRFSGHQFPNYSSELNVNALLLGDSALYLCASSYGTSTDTQYFGPGTRLTVL.

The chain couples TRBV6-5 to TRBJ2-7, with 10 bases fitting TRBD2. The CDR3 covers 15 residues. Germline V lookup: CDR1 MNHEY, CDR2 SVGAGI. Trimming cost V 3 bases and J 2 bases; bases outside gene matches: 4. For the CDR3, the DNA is TGTGCCAGCAGTTATTCCGGGACTAGCGCCTACGAGCAGTACTTC. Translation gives CASSYSGTSAYEQYF.